Listed below are T cell receptor beta chains from one sample, sequenced in a study of blood T cell repertoires in COVID-19. Profiling relied on immunoSEQ multiplex PCR, and the TCRdb table lists in-frame clones only, not all of them. This repertoire shows around 260,000 clones, roughly 85% found once; its top ten account for around a tenth. The sequencing input was peripheral blood. All receptors come from a woman aged 45-65 years who had recovered from COVID-19. The CDR3 runs from the conserved cysteine through the conserved F or W. D genes are given only for firm matches. For some rows the clone size is stated as once, few or many, or as a class when expanded; others skip it.

v_call	clone_size	j_call	d_call	cdr3_nt	cdr3_aa
TRBV9	few	TRBJ2-2	TRBD2	TGTGCCAGCAGCGCTAGCGGGAGCGTCACCGGGGAGCTGTTTTTT	CASSASGSVTGELFF
TRBV5-6	-	TRBJ2-3	-	TGTGCCAGCAGCTCGGACACAGGGTGGGGCAGGGATACGCAGTATTTT	CASSSDTGWGRDTQYF
TRBV10-3	-	TRBJ2-7	TRBD2	TGTGCCATCAGTGAGAGAACTAGCGGGGGAAGCTCCTACGAGCAGTACTTC	CAISERTSGGSSYEQYF
TRBV27	few	TRBJ2-7	TRBD1	TGTGCCACCATGAAAGGGACAGGGGGCTACGAGCAGTACTTC	CATMKGTGGYEQYF
TRBV30	-	TRBJ1-5	-	TGTGCCTGGAGTGTACTGGGCCTTTGGCAGCCCCAGCATTTT	CAWSVLGLWQPQHF
TRBV29-1	-	TRBJ1-2	-	TGCAGCGTGGGAGGGGGAAGAAACTATGGCTACACCTTC	CSVGGGRNYGYTF
TRBV9	-	TRBJ2-1	-	TGTGCCAGCAGCGCCGGGACAACCAACTACAATGAGCAGTTCTTC	CASSAGTTNYNEQFF
TRBV29-1	-	TRBJ2-5	TRBD1	TGCAGCGTTGAAGATGGCCGGGACAGGGCTACCCAGTACTTC	CSVEDGRDRATQYF
TRBV5-8	few	TRBJ1-5	TRBD1	TGTGCCAGCAGCTCGGGACAGGGAGGCAGCAATCAGCCCCAGCATTTT	CASSSGQGGSNQPQHF
TRBV20-1	few	TRBJ1-2	-	TGCAGTGCTAGTGCACAGTATCACTATGGCTACACCTTC	CSASAQYHYGYTF
TRBV5-5	-	TRBJ2-1	-	TGTGCCAGCAGCTTGTTGGCAGGAATAGACTACAATGAGCAGTTCTTC	CASSLLAGIDYNEQFF
TRBV27	-	TRBJ2-3	TRBD2	TGTGCCAGCAGTCCGGGGGAGGGGAGAGATACGCAGTATTTT	CASSPGEGRDTQYF
TRBV27	-	TRBJ1-1	TRBD1	TGTGCCAGCTTAGCGGGACAGGGTTATAACACTGAAGCTTTCTTT	CASLAGQGYNTEAFF
TRBV5-6	few	TRBJ2-1	TRBD2	TGTGCCAGCAGCGCACTACTAGCGGGGGCCTACAATGAGCAGTTCTTC	CASSALLAGAYNEQFF
TRBV2	-	TRBJ2-1	TRBD2	TGTGCCAGCAGGAAGACTAGCGGGTCCGTGGGGAATGAGCAGTTCTTC	CASRKTSGSVGNEQFF
TRBV6-6	-	TRBJ1-5	-	TGTGCCAGCAGTCAGGGGAATCAGCCCCAGCATTTT	CASSQGNQPQHF
TRBV6-2/TRBV6-3	once	TRBJ2-7	TRBD2	TGTGCCAGCAGCACAGGACTAGGCAACGAGCAGTACTTC	CASSTGLGNEQYF
TRBV30	few	TRBJ2-4	TRBD1	TGTGCCTGGAGTATCGGGACAGGTGATTTTCAGTACTTC	CAWSIGTGDFQYF
TRBV4-3	-	TRBJ2-3	TRBD2	TGCGCCAGCAGCCAAGATCGGGGGGTAAGAGATACGCAGTATTTT	CASSQDRGVRDTQYF
TRBV30	-	TRBJ1-1	-	TGTGCCTGGACCGCGGAGATGGCCACTGAAGCTTTCTTT	CAWTAEMATEAFF
TRBV6-1	few	TRBJ2-1	-	TGTGCCAGCAGCAGGGGGACTGGGGGCTACAATGAGCAGTTCTTC	CASSRGTGGYNEQFF
TRBV10-1	-	TRBJ2-1	TRBD2	TGCGCCAGTCTCCAGCGGGGGGGGGAGCAGTTCTTC	CASLQRGGEQFF
TRBV6-5	once	TRBJ1-1	-	TGTGCCAGCAGTTACTCTGGCATGAACACTGAAGCTTTCTTT	CASSYSGMNTEAFF
TRBV29-1	-	TRBJ1-1	TRBD1	TGCAGCGGCCAAGGGACAGGGTCCACTGAAGCTTTCTTT	CSGQGTGSTEAFF
TRBV29-1	-	TRBJ2-2	TRBD2	TGCAGCGTTGGCCCTGTAGCGGGACTGAACACCGGGGAGCTGTTTTTT	CSVGPVAGLNTGELFF
TRBV18	few	TRBJ2-3	-	TGTGCCAGCTCAACTAGCACAGATACGCAGTATTTT	CASSTSTDTQYF
TRBV5-1	-	TRBJ2-3	-	TGCGCCAGCAGGGTAGCGACCCCCACAGATACGCAGTATTTT	CASRVATPTDTQYF
TRBV18	-	TRBJ1-2	TRBD1	TGTGCCAGCTCACCCCGACAGGGGGCGGTAAACTATGGCTACACCTTC	CASSPRQGAVNYGYTF
TRBV5-1	-	TRBJ1-2	TRBD1	TGCGCCAGCAGGGGGGGACAGGAAGGAGCCTATGGCTACACCTTC	CASRGGQEGAYGYTF
TRBV28	few	TRBJ2-3	TRBD2	TGTGCCAGCAGTTTATCAGCGGGGGGAGTGACAGATACGCAGTATTTT	CASSLSAGGVTDTQYF
TRBV27	-	TRBJ2-1	TRBD2	TGTGCCAGCAGTTTAAGTGGTCTAGCGGGAGCCTACTCCTACAATGAGCAGTTCTTC	CASSLSGLAGAYSYNEQFF
TRBV18	-	TRBJ2-1	-	TGTGCCAGCTCACCCCGGGACTCGATGGAGCAGTTCTTC	CASSPRDSMEQFF
TRBV6-5	once	TRBJ2-4	TRBD1	TGTGCCAGCAGACCCGCCCAGGGGGCATCGGTTCAGTACTTC	CASRPAQGASVQYF
TRBV24-1	few	TRBJ2-7	TRBD1	TGTGCCACCAGTGACTCGACAGGGAGCTCCTACGAGCAGTACTTC	CATSDSTGSSYEQYF
TRBV30	-	TRBJ2-7	TRBD2	TGTGCCTGGAGTATAGCGGGAGCCGGCGAGCAGTACTTC	CAWSIAGAGEQYF
TRBV6-2/TRBV6-3	-	TRBJ2-7	-	TGTGCCAGCAGCGACTTTTACGAGCAGTACTTC	CASSDFYEQYF
TRBV19	-	TRBJ2-3	-	TGTGCCACTTGCAGTGTCGGCACAGATACGCAGTATTTT	CATCSVGTDTQYF
TRBV30	-	TRBJ2-3	-	TGTGCCTGGAGTGTACTCCCCGTTAGCGTGTTAGATACGCAGTATTTT	CAWSVLPVSVLDTQYF
TRBV29-1	once	TRBJ2-3	-	TGCAGCGTTGTCCGCGGGGCGGGGCACACAGATACGCAGTATTTT	CSVVRGAGHTDTQYF
TRBV20-1	-	TRBJ2-3	-	TGCAGTGCTACACAGAATACGCAGTATTTT	CSATQNTQYF
TRBV6-5	-	TRBJ1-2	TRBD1	TGTGCCAGCATCGCGGAAGGGGGCTGGAGCGGCTACACCTTC	CASIAEGGWSGYTF
TRBV6-1	-	TRBJ1-2	-	TGTGCCAGCAGTGACAGGGGCCAAAACTATGGCTACACCTTC	CASSDRGQNYGYTF
TRBV3-1/TRBV3-2	once	TRBJ2-7	-	TGTGCCAGCAGCCAATCCTGGGACATCTACGAGCAGTACTTC	CASSQSWDIYEQYF
TRBV3-1/TRBV3-2	-	TRBJ1-6	-	TGTGCCAGCAGCCCATGGGCAGGGGCAATCAGCAGGCCCCTCCACTTT	CASSPWAGAISRPLHF
TRBV5-1	-	TRBJ2-6	-	TGCGCCAGCAGCTTGGGTCGGAGCTCTGGGGCCAACGTCCTGACTTTC	CASSLGRSSGANVLTF
TRBV25-1	-	TRBJ1-6	-	TGTGCCAGCAGTCGGTCTAATTCACCCCTCCACTTT	CASSRSNSPLHF
TRBV28	-	TRBJ2-7	-	TGTGCCAGCAGTTCCCCTAGTGGGTCGACCTACGAGCAGTACTTC	CASSSPSGSTYEQYF
TRBV9	-	TRBJ2-3	TRBD2	TGTGCCAGCAGCGTAGCAGGCGCGGGAGGATCAGATACGCAGTATTTT	CASSVAGAGGSDTQYF
TRBV10-3	once	TRBJ2-1	TRBD1	TGTGCCATCTCGGAGACAGGGGGCGAAATTACCTACAATGAGCAGTTCTTC	CAISETGGEITYNEQFF
TRBV12-3/TRBV12-4	-	TRBJ2-3	TRBD1	TGTGCCAGCAGCCGCACCGGGACAGCCCCCCCTTTT	CASSRTGTAPPF
TRBV24-1	-	TRBJ2-1	TRBD2	TGTGCCACCAGTGAGTTAGCGGGAGGGCGGCATGAGCAGTTCTTC	CATSELAGGRHEQFF
TRBV2	-	TRBJ2-6	-	TGTGCCAGCAGTGCTAGGTATTCTGGGGCCAACGTCCTGACTTTC	CASSARYSGANVLTF
TRBV2	-	TRBJ1-1	-	TGTGCCACCCGCAGGGAGGGGAACACTGAAGCTTTCTTT	CATRREGNTEAFF